The 2 T cell receptor beta chains below all came from one sample that was sequenced in a study of T cells in Graves' hyperthyroidism and ophthalmopathy. TCR beta CDR3 region amplification was performed from RNA transcripts. During a first-round RT-PCR of the TCR CDR3, the HTBI primer set was used. MiXCR, applied by TCRdb to the multiplex PCR reads, yields one record per CDR3 protein. In the table there are almost 50,000 distinct CDR3 sequences, approximately 58% of which are singletons. Sequenced input: peripheral blood or thyroid tissue (not recorded which). All receptors derive from a man aged 18 to 30 with Graves' hyperthyroidism.

V and J are TRBV10-2 and TRBJ1-1; D unclear. Germline V CDR1 and CDR2: WSHSY, SAAADI. Trimming stripped 1 base from V and 5 bases from J, with 11 bases between. The CDR3 length is 14 residues. The chain's CDR3 is CASSEYRAGTEAFF. In nucleotides, the CDR3 is TGCGCCAGCAGTGAGTATAGGGCGGGGACTGAAGCTTTCTTT.

This clonotype was recorded once. V usage is TRBV6-1 and J usage is TRBJ1-6; no reliable D call. Deletions cut 9 bases from V and 10 bases from J, with 16 bases between. This CDR3 is built from 13 residues. Germline CDR1 and CDR2: MNHNS and SASEGT. This chain's CDR3 is CASSMTHGSPLHF. The CDR3 bases are TGTGCCAGTAGTATGACGCACGGATCACCCCTCCACTTT.